The clone carrying this TCR beta chain was found a few times. The second PCR ran roughly 7 to 11 cycles with a sample-barcoded 5' primer and J-beta primers. TCRdb independently ran MiXCR on the 5' RACE reads; one entry per CDR3 protein. The table shows roughly 800,000 distinct CDR3 sequences, with more than 25% occurring only once. The source of the sample is a study of blood T cells in healthy people across ages. The CDR3 sequence is 15 residues long. CDR1 is MNHNY, CDR2 SVGAGI, per germline (reference sequence). V shed 2 bases and J shed 0 bases, with 9 bases lying between them. In addition, the sample was reused for a study of T cells of mothers and their children.

Sequencing was carried out using blood. This clonotype originated in a boy younger than 18 in good health. The genes are TRBV6-6 and TRBJ2-3, with D perhaps TRBD1 (6 bases). This CDR3 reads CASSYGQTSTDTQYF. The CDR3 DNA reads TGTGCCAGCAGTTACGGACAGACCAGCACAGATACGCAGTATTTT.